These 32 T cell receptor beta chains originate from one sample sequenced in a study of T cell changes during pregnancy in multiple sclerosis. Some clones are missing from TCRdb's copy, which holds only in-frame ones; the method was immunoSEQ multiplex PCR. The table has more than 35,000 clones, around nine tenths seen once. The sequencing here drew on CD8+ T cells from peripheral blood mononuclear cells, taken after pregnancy. These receptor sequences come from a female donor in good health, enrolled as a control in a pregnancy study.

This chain joins TRBV15 and TRBJ2-7; 8 positions match TRBD2. CDR1 is LNHNV and CDR2 is YYDKDF in the germline V gene (reference sequence). V shed 8 bases, J shed 3 bases, and the junction held 12 bases outside the gene matches. The CDR3 consists of 15 residues. DNA of the CDR3: TGTGCCACCGAGTCAATGGCGGGGGGTTACTACGAGCAGTACTTC. Translation gives CATESMAGGYYEQYF.

This clone was counted ten times or more. The gene calls are TRBV6-4 and TRBJ2-3; maybe TRBD2 (6 bases). Germline CDR1 is MRHNA and CDR2 is SNTAGT. The CDR3 extends over 14 amino acids. The ends were cut back, 6 bases at V and 1 base at J, with 11 bases in the middle. The CDR3 DNA reads TGTGCCAGCAGCACATCGGGGGGCACAGATACGCAGTATTTT. Amino acids: CASSTSGGTDTQYF.

J is TRBJ1-5 and V is TRBV15, with a possible D match to TRBD1 (5 bases). The V end lost 0 bases, the J end lost 4 bases, and 7 bases lay between the germline ends. Germline V gives CDR1 LNHNV, CDR2 YYDKDF (reference sequence). CDR3 length: 14 amino acids. CDR3 nucleotides: TGTGCCACCAGCAGAGATAAGGGGAATCAGCCCCAGCATTTT. Translation gives CATSRDKGNQPQHF.

There are many counts of this clone. The V call is TRBV4-1, the J call TRBJ2-7; 9 nucleotides match TRBD1. J lost 3 bases, V lost 3 bases, and 3 bases had no gene match. The CDR3 is 14 amino acids. Germline CDR1 and CDR2: MGHRA and YSYEKL. The CDR3 spells CASSQRDRVYEQYF. The CDR3 DNA is TGCGCCAGCAGCCAGAGGGACAGGGTCTACGAGCAGTACTTC.

This chain links TRBV9 with TRBJ2-7, with TRBD1 identical over 7 bases. This CDR3 has 14 residues. CDR1 and CDR2 (germline): SGDLS, YYNGEE. J was trimmed by 5 bases and V by 3 bases; bases with no gene match: 8. Here the CDR3 reads CASSAEDRLDEQYF. The CDR3 coding sequence is TGTGCCAGCAGCGCAGAGGACAGGTTAGACGAGCAGTACTTC.

CDR3 amino acids: CASSLAAISGNTIYF. The CDR3 DNA reads as TGTGCCAGCAGCTTGGCTGCGATCTCTGGAAACACCATATATTTT. The gene calls are TRBV5-5 and TRBJ1-3, with D unresolved. The CDR3 has 15 residues. V lost 0 bases and J lost 0, with 7 bases in between. Germline values: CDR1 SGHKS, CDR2 YYEKEE (reference sequence).

The chain employs TRBV11-2 and TRBJ1-3; 9 bases agree with TRBD1. In germline, CDR1 is SGHAT, CDR2 FQNNGV. The CDR3 totals 17 residues. Trimming at V came to 2 bases and at J to 4 bases, leaving 9 bases not matched to a gene. The CDR3 here is CASSLTPGQGAGNTIYF. The CDR3 nucleotides are TGTGCCAGCAGCTTAACTCCGGGACAGGGCGCAGGAAACACCATATATTTT. The full variable domain, rest sourced from reference TRBV11-2 and TRBJ1-3, is EAGVAQSPRYKIIEKRQSVAFWCNPISGHATLYWYQQILGQGPKLLIQFQNNGVVDDSQLPKDRFSAERLKGVDSTLKIQPAKLEDSAVYLCASSLTPGQGAGNTIYFGEGSWLTVV.

This clone was counted only a few times. This rearrangement joins TRBV29-1 to TRBJ1-2; D gene ambiguous. The CDR3 totals 13 residues. Germline V gene data show CDR1 as SQVTM and CDR2 as ANQGSEA. V was trimmed by 3 bases and J by 2 bases, leaving 10 bases between them. CDR3 residues: CSVDPPRNYGYTF. DNA of the CDR3: TGCAGCGTTGACCCACCTAGGAACTATGGCTACACCTTC.

The chain recombines TRBV4-2 with TRBJ2-5, with D tentatively TRBD2 (6 bases). In germline, CDR1 is LGHNA, CDR2 YNFKEQ. The CDR3 totals 15 residues. Trimming shortened V by 0 bases and J by 4 bases, and 12 bases separated the two germline ends. The CDR3, as DNA: TGTGCCAGCAGCCAAGACTGGGGGGAAAGAGAGACCCAGTACTTC. Its translation: CASSQDWGERETQYF.

The chain uses TRBV28 and TRBJ2-7; D unclear. V lost 5 bases to trimming and J lost 4 bases, with 6 bases between them. Germline loops: CDR1 MDHEN, CDR2 SYDVKM. There are 11 residues in the CDR3. The CDR3 DNA sequence: TGTGCCAGCAGTCCCCAATACGAGCAGTACTTC. Translation: CASSPQYEQYF. The complete variable domain, with remaining parts taken from reference TRBV28 and TRBJ2-7, reads DVKVTQSSRYLVKRTGEKVFLECVQDMDHENMFWYRQDPGLGLRLIYFSYDVKMKEKGDIPEGYSVSREKKERFSLILESASTNQTSMYLCASSPQYEQYFGPGTRLTVT.

A word on this clone: This specimen includes other DNA sequences encoding the same CDR3. The chain carries TRBV9 and TRBJ2-5, with a tentative D call TRBD2 (5 bases). Between the trimmed V and J ends, which lost 0 bases and 1 base, there was a span of 7 bases. The germline V gene encodes CDR1 SGDLS and CDR2 YYNGEE. CDR3 length: 14 residues. The DNA for the CDR3 is TGTGCCAGCAGCGTAGCTGGGAGCCAAGAGACCCAGTACTTC. Protein: CASSVAGSQETQYF. Using reference TRBV9 and TRBJ2-5 for the parts outside the CDR3, the full variable domain is DSGVTQTPKHLITATGQRVTLRCSPRSGDLSVYWYQQSLDQGLQFLIQYYNGEERAKGNILERFSAQQFPDLHSELNLSSLELGDSALYFCASSVAGSQETQYFGPGTRLLVL.

This chain uses TRBV6-6 with TRBJ2-3; 9 bases are a match to TRBD2. Trimming took 2 bases from V and 6 from J; bases not matched to a gene: 6. The CDR3 extends over 15 amino acids. CDR1 is MNHNY and CDR2 is SVGAGI in the germline V gene (reference sequence). The CDR3 is CASSYGGGAWDTQYF. Written as DNA, the CDR3 is TGTGCCAGCAGTTACGGCGGGGGGGCCTGGGATACGCAGTATTTT.

The genes are TRBV11-1 and TRBJ1-1; D possibly corresponds to TRBD1 (5 bases). There are 15 residues in the CDR3. V lost 5 bases and J lost 6, with 19 bases in between. Germline V gene lookup returns CDR1 SGHAT and CDR2 FQDESV (reference sequence). CDR3: CASSKYDSFFAEAFF. The CDR3 bases are TGTGCCAGCAGCAAATACGACAGTTTTTTCGCTGAAGCTTTCTTT.

This sequence joins TRBV5-6 and TRBJ2-2; D is unresolved. The CDR3 contains 14 residues. With 1 base removed from V and 2 bases from J, the gap between germline ends came to 6 bases. Per the germline V gene, CDR1 is SGHDT and CDR2 is YYEEEE. CDR3 sequence: CASSLTVNTGELFF. CDR3 bases: TGTGCCAGCAGCTTGACAGTTAACACCGGGGAGCTGTTTTTT.

The chain couples TRBV2 to TRBJ2-3; TRBD2 agrees at 11 bases. This CDR3 has 19 residues. Per the germline V gene, CDR1 is SNHLY and CDR2 is FYNNEI. Trimming removed 6 bases from V and 0 bases from J; junction bases left unmatched: 14. In nucleotides, the CDR3 is TGTGCCAGCAGGCCGGAGCTAGCGGGGGGCCATACTAGCACAGATACGCAGTATTTT. Its protein product is CASRPELAGGHTSTDTQYF.

This clone was observed a single time. The chain joins TRBV4-3 to TRBJ2-5; D remains ambiguous. CDR3 length: 16 residues. Trimming shortened V by 0 bases and J by 3 bases, and 14 bases separated the two germline ends. Germline V CDR1 and CDR2: LGHNA, YSLEER. This CDR3 is CASSQDLEAVEETQYF. CDR3 nucleotide sequence: TGCGCCAGCAGCCAAGACCTCGAGGCGGTAGAAGAGACCCAGTACTTC.

Here the CDR3 reads CASSLRAPRNEQFF. In DNA form, the CDR3 reads TGTGCCAGCAGTTTGAGGGCACCACGCAATGAGCAGTTCTTC. The chain couples TRBV27 to TRBJ2-1; tentatively, D is TRBD2 (5 bases). The CDR3 contains 14 residues. The V gene lost 3 bases and the J gene lost 6 bases, with 12 bases spanning the gap. The germline CDR1 and CDR2 sequences are MNHEY and SMNVEV (reference sequence).

V is TRBV6-6 and J is TRBJ1-2; 7 positions agree with TRBD1. This CDR3 is built from 15 residues. CDR1 is MNHNY, CDR2 SVGAGI, per germline (reference sequence). J gave up 6 bases and V 4 bases, and 11 bases lay outside the gene matches. CDR3 coding DNA: TGTGCCAGCAGTTCCACCGGAGGGGGCGAGAATGGCTACACCTTC. It codes for CASSSTGGGENGYTF.

The chain employs TRBV7-9 and TRBJ1-6, with D possibly matching TRBD1 (5 bases). Trimming took off 1 base at V and 7 bases at J, with 14 bases between the two ends. CDR1 is SEHNR, CDR2 FQNEAQ, per germline (reference sequence). The CDR3 extends over 16 amino acids. The CDR3: CASSLGGGALNSPLHF. The CDR3 region has the DNA TGTGCCAGCAGCTTAGGAGGTGGGGCTTTGAATTCACCCCTCCACTTT.

J is TRBJ2-2 and V is TRBV9; D gene uncertain. The CDR3 runs 16 residues. V lost 0 bases and J lost 3, with 12 bases in between. Germline CDR1 is SGDLS and CDR2 is YYNGEE. CDR3 sequence (DNA): TGTGCCAGCAGCGTAGCCGAGGTTTGGTACACCGGGGAGCTGTTTTTT. As protein: CASSVAEVWYTGELFF.

V is TRBV11-2 and J is TRBJ1-2; 10 bases map to TRBD1. Trimming took 3 bases from V and 7 from J; bases not matched to a gene: 8. Germline lookup yields CDR1 SGHAT and CDR2 FQNNGV. This CDR3 spans 15 amino acids. The CDR3 DNA reads as TGTGCCAGCAGCTTGAATCCGACAGGGGGCTCTGGCTACACCTTC. This translates into CASSLNPTGGSGYTF.

The V gene is TRBV9, the J gene TRBJ1-6, with 7 nucleotides matching TRBD1. The J segment lost 9 bases and the V segment lost 3 bases, leaving 9 bases of the junction unmatched. This CDR3 contains 15 residues. Germline lookup yields CDR1 SGDLS and CDR2 YYNGEE. CDR3 bases: TGTGCCAGCAGCGGCAGGGGGTTTAAGGGTTCACCCCTCCACTTT. This translates into CASSGRGFKGSPLHF.

The V gene is TRBV27, the J gene TRBJ1-4; D is unresolved. The CDR3 loop spans 13 amino acids. Germline CDR1 is MNHEY and CDR2 is SMNVEV (reference sequence). V lost 6 bases to trimming and J lost 0 bases, with 5 bases between them. CDR3 coding DNA: TGTGCCAGCAGACGCGCAACTAATGAAAAACTGTTTTTT. Its protein is CASRRATNEKLFF. The complete variable domain, with remaining parts taken from reference TRBV27 and TRBJ1-4, reads EAQVTQNPRYLITVTGKKLTVTCSQNMNHEYMSWYRQDPGLGLRQIYYSMNVEVTDKGDVPEGYKVSRKEKRNFPLILESPSPNQTSLYFCASRRATNEKLFFGSGTQLSVL.

V and J are TRBV7-2 and TRBJ1-5; no clear D. The CDR3 runs 14 residues. Between the trimmed V and J ends, which lost 4 bases and 5 bases, there was a span of 12 bases. Per germline, CDR1 SGHTA and CDR2 FQGNSA. The CDR3 DNA sequence: TGTGCCAGCAGCTCAGGACTGTCTGATCAGCCCCAGCATTTT. This translates into CASSSGLSDQPQHF.

J is TRBJ2-7 and V is TRBV11-2; possible D gene TRBD2, 5 bases. Germline V gene data show CDR1 as SGHAT and CDR2 as FQNNGV. Trimming removed 5 bases from V and 6 bases from J, with 17 bases in between. The CDR3 totals 14 residues. The DNA of the CDR3 is TGTGCCAGCAGCCCATGGAGCGGAGACCTCGAGCAGTACTTC. It is translated as CASSPWSGDLEQYF.

The V and J genes are TRBV19 and TRBJ2-5; 8 bases agree with TRBD1. Germline-derived CDR1 and CDR2 are LNHDA and SQIVND (reference sequence). The CDR3 is made up of 13 amino acids. The V and J ends lost 4 bases and 3 bases, in that order; junction bases with no gene match: 1. The CDR3 nucleotides read TGTGCCAGTAGTACGGACAGGGAAGAGACCCAGTACTTC. Translated: CASSTDREETQYF.

This clone was seen only once. The V call is TRBV9, the J call TRBJ2-5; 7 bases line up with TRBD2. V shed 4 bases and J 4 bases; nucleotides not matched to a gene: 7. There are 14 residues in the CDR3. Germline loops: CDR1 SGDLS, CDR2 YYNGEE. The chain's CDR3 is CASSPGSGVETQYF. The CDR3 DNA sequence: TGTGCCAGCAGCCCGGGGAGCGGGGTAGAGACCCAGTACTTC.

The chain carries TRBV6-4 and TRBJ2-5; TRBD1 matches 8 bases. Trimming cost V 8 bases and J 5 bases; bases outside gene matches: 7. The CDR3 has 13 amino acids. Per germline, CDR1 MRHNA and CDR2 SNTAGT. CDR3 DNA: TGTGCCAGCGGAGGACAGGGATGTGAGACCCAGTACTTC. Encoded protein: CASGGQGCETQYF.

The chain joins TRBV29-1 to TRBJ2-1, with TRBD1 matching 8 bases. Trimming cost V 7 bases and J 8 bases; bases outside gene matches: 13. CDR1 and CDR2 from the germline V gene are SQVTM and ANQGSEA. The CDR3 consists of 14 residues. Here the CDR3 reads CSGNGQGFGDEQFF. For the CDR3, the DNA is TGCAGCGGGAACGGACAGGGATTCGGGGATGAGCAGTTCTTC.

In its sample, this clone was seen once. This chain connects TRBV7-9 to TRBJ2-3; D is possibly TRBD2 (5 bases). The V end was cut by 5 bases, the J end by 0 bases, with 6 bases between. Germline V lookup: CDR1 SEHNR, CDR2 FQNEAQ (reference sequence). The CDR3 sequence is 13 residues long. DNA for the CDR3: TGTGCCAGCAGCGGGGAGAGCACAGATACGCAGTATTTT. It is translated as CASSGESTDTQYF.

The chain employs TRBV10-1 and TRBJ2-7, with a weak D call TRBD1 (7 bases). With 8 bases removed from V and 0 bases from J, the gap between germline ends came to 17 bases. The CDR3 runs to 15 residues. Germline V gene sequence: CDR1 WNHNN, CDR2 SYGVQD (reference sequence). The CDR3 DNA reads as TGCGCCAGCGGCAGGAGGGACAGCCGCTCCTACGAGCAGTACTTC. Amino acid sequence: CASGRRDSRSYEQYF.

V and J are TRBV9 and TRBJ2-7, with D tentatively TRBD1 (6 bases). Germline V gives CDR1 SGDLS, CDR2 YYNGEE. With 0 bases removed from V and 10 bases from J, the gap between germline ends came to 14 bases. The CDR3 totals 13 residues. As DNA, the CDR3 is TGTGCCAGCAGCGTAGATTCAGGGGCCCCACAGTACTTC. It is translated as CASSVDSGAPQYF.